This TCR beta chain is from a study of shared clonotypes between healthy human individuals. HIV-negative, healthy adults without recent acute infections or vaccinations were the donors. Amplification in unsorted PBMC replicate PCRs started from approximately 300 ng DNA, which equals about 30,000 T cell genomes. Only in-frame clones appear in the TCRdb table, and some are missing; sequencing was by immunoSEQ multiplex PCR. The table has about 600,000 clones, around three quarters seen once; the top ten hold more than 10%. The sample taken for sequencing was PBMCs. This clonotype was sampled from a woman aged 40 to 49 in good health. Some clones in this sample may be carry-over from other donors' samples.

Here the CDR3 DNA reads TGTGCCAGCAACCTTCGTCGGGGTTTTGGGGAGCAGTACTTC. Translated, it gives CASNLRRGFGEQYF. V and J are TRBV5-6 and TRBJ2-7; the D gene is possibly TRBD2 (5 bases). Trimming pared 6 bases from V and 7 bases from J, leaving 20 bases between. Looked up from germline, CDR1 is SGHDT and CDR2 is YYEEEE. The CDR3 contains 14 residues.